Below are 9 T cell receptor beta chains sequenced from a single sample in a study of stem cell transplantation in POMP-related autoinflammatory disease. The table came from immunoSEQ multiplex PCR; TCRdb's copy has only in-frame clones and leaves some out. The sample contains some 70,000 clones, around 90% of which appear only once. The specimen comprised CD4+ T cells from PBMCs, sampled after stem cell transplantation. The receptor set was obtained from a human patient with POMP-related autoinflammation and immune dysregulation (PRAID). Certain T cells may be donor cells from the graft.

This sequence joins TRBV5-1 and TRBJ1-1; no clear D. This CDR3 spans 14 amino acids. Germline V gives CDR1 SGHRS, CDR2 YFSETQ. Trimming cost V 0 bases and J 3 bases, with 9 bases left between them. CDR3 bases: TGCGCCAGCAGCTTGGAGATGGGATACACTGAAGCTTTCTTT. Translation: CASSLEMGYTEAFF.

This clone was seen once. J is TRBJ2-5 and V is TRBV12-5, with 8 bases identical to TRBD2. With V trimmed by 7 bases and J by 3 bases, 4 bases remained unmatched. The CDR3 is made up of 13 amino acids. Germline lookup yields CDR1 LGHNT and CDR2 FRNRAP. CDR3 protein: CASALSGEETQYF. The CDR3 region has the DNA TGTGCTAGTGCCCTTAGCGGGGAAGAGACCCAGTACTTC.

The genes are TRBV5-1 and TRBJ2-3; 16 nucleotides align to TRBD2. This CDR3 has 20 residues. In germline, CDR1 is SGHRS, CDR2 YFSETQ. The ends lost 0 bases at V and 3 bases at J; junction bases unmatched: 10. The CDR3: CASSLAGTSGGASRTDTQYF. The DNA for the CDR3 is TGCGCCAGCAGCTTGGCCGGGACTAGCGGGGGGGCCTCGAGAACAGATACGCAGTATTTT.

The rearrangement uses TRBV7-9 and TRBJ1-5; weak D call: TRBD1 (5 bases). The CDR3 length is 16 residues. The germline V and J ends were trimmed by 5 bases and 5 bases, with 19 bases remaining between them. Germline V lookup: CDR1 SEHNR, CDR2 FQNEAQ (reference sequence). The CDR3 loop reads CASSANWEGHDQPQHF. CDR3 sequence (DNA): TGTGCCAGCAGCGCGAATTGGGAGGGGCACGATCAGCCCCAGCATTTT.

This chain connects TRBV2 to TRBJ2-7; no definite D call. This CDR3 has 12 amino acids. The V and J ends lost 7 bases and 2 bases respectively, with 9 bases between them. Looked up from germline, CDR1 is SNHLY and CDR2 is FYNNEI. The CDR3 is CASKVLPYEQYV. CDR3 nucleotide sequence: TGTGCCAGCAAGGTTCTCCCCTACGAGCAGTACGTC.

This sequence joins TRBV7-8 and TRBJ2-1; possible D gene TRBD1, 6 bases. CDR3 length equals 14 residues. Per germline, CDR1 SGHVS and CDR2 FQNEAQ. Deletions cut 5 bases from V and 7 bases from J, with 15 bases between. Here the CDR3 reads CASSEKQGVNEQFF. CDR3 DNA: TGTGCCAGCAGCGAAAAACAGGGTGTGAATGAGCAGTTCTTC.

The CDR3: CASSPPGGDNEKLFF. CDR3 in DNA: TGTGCCAGCTCACCACCCGGGGGGGACAATGAAAAACTGTTTTTT. The chain couples TRBV18 to TRBJ1-4; weak D call: TRBD1 (5 bases). There are 15 residues in the CDR3. Trimming left V 0 bases short and J 5 bases short, with 10 bases between. The V gene's germline CDR1 is KGHSH and CDR2 LQKENI. Full variable domain (rest looked up from reference TRBV18 and TRBJ1-4): NAGVMQNPRHLVRRRGQEARLRCSPMKGHSHVYWYRQLPEEGLKFMVYLQKENIIDESGMPKERFSAEFPKEGPSILRIQQVVRGDSAAYFCASSPPGGDNEKLFFGSGTQLSVL.

V usage is TRBV28 and J usage is TRBJ2-7; D gene ambiguous. V lost 8 bases and J lost 4, with 15 bases in between. Looked up from germline, CDR1 is MDHEN and CDR2 is SYDVKM. CDR3 length: 13 amino acids. This CDR3 reads CASSTPGQYEQYV. In nucleotides, the CDR3 is TGTGCCAGCTCCACTCCCGGCCAGTACGAGCAGTACGTC.

The chain couples TRBV28 to TRBJ1-2; TRBD1 might be the D (6 bases). The germline CDR1 and CDR2 sequences are MDHEN and SYDVKM. The CDR3 runs to 12 residues. The V end lost 8 bases, the J end lost 4 bases, and 11 bases lay between the germline ends. This CDR3 is CASSQQGYGYTF. The CDR3 bases are TGTGCCAGCTCCCAACAGGGCTATGGCTACACCTTC.